The 27 T cell receptor beta chains presented below share a single source sample, sequenced in a study of tumor-infiltrating lymphocytes in primary liver carcinoma. Total RNA amounting to around 540 ng was the source from which TCR beta cDNA was made with a constant-region primer. It was through three nested multiplex PCR rounds of slightly modified ARM-PCR that TCR beta libraries arose. A C-beta reverse primer was combined with TRBV1-TRBV30 forward primers in the first two PCR rounds, and each round had approximately 9 cycles. TCRdb ran MiXCR on the multiplex PCR reads and lists one entry per CDR3 protein. Among 180,000 or so distinct CDR3 sequences listed, 50% to 75% were seen once. It was unsorted whole blood that yielded blood RNA, and germline DNA was also extracted. The sample comprised peripheral blood. The receptors stem from a man in his forties with primary liver carcinoma and hepatitis B virus infection.

The chain couples TRBV30 to TRBJ1-2; D is ambiguous. The V end lost 0 bases, the J end lost 8 bases, and 7 bases lay between the germline ends. CDR3 length: 11 residues. Germline V gene lookup returns CDR1 GTSNPN and CDR2 SVGIG (reference sequence). CDR3 loop: CAWSVHGGYTF. The DNA of the CDR3 is TGTGCCTGGAGTGTACATGGCGGCTACACCTTC.

On this clonotype itself: The conserved closing phenylalanine or tryptophan is absent in this CDR3, likely reflecting a read error. The chain couples TRBV11-2 to TRBJ2-5; D possibly corresponds to TRBD2 (5 bases). Germline V gene sequence: CDR1 SGHAT, CDR2 FQNNGV. The V end was cut by 4 bases, the J end by 5 bases, with 14 bases between. The CDR3 is 14 amino acids. The CDR3: CASSSPGNGETQYS. DNA for the CDR3: TGTGCCAGCAGCTCCCCCGGGAATGGGGAGACCCAGTACTCC.

The gene calls are TRBV12-3 or TRBV12-4 and TRBJ1-2; TRBD1 agrees at 7 bases. The trim removed 5 bases at V and 7 bases at J, leaving 10 bases unmatched. The CDR3 covers 14 residues. CDR3 in amino acids: CASSPLDRQSGYTF. Here the CDR3 DNA reads TGTGCCAGCAGTCCCTTGGACAGGCAGTCTGGCTACACCTTC.

V and J are TRBV5-1 and TRBJ2-7; D unclear. Germline lookup yields CDR1 SGHRS and CDR2 YFSETQ. The CDR3 has 13 residues. V lost 7 bases to trimming and J lost 8 bases, with 19 bases between them. The CDR3 spells CASSQARALKQYF. CDR3 in DNA: TGCGCCAGCTCCCAAGCCAGAGCCTTGAAGCAGTACTTC.

In its sample, this clonotype was seen once. Germline and junction disagree at one end, which may indicate a read error. This rearrangement joins TRBV6-6 to TRBJ2-7; 10 bases are shared with TRBD2. The CDR3 extends over 15 amino acids. Germline lookup yields CDR1 MNHNY and CDR2 SVGAGI (reference sequence). The CDR3, as DNA: TGTGTCAGCAGTTACGGGGCTAGCGGGAGATACGTGCAGTACTTC. It yields the protein CVSSYGASGRYVQYF.

This clonotype showed up just a few times. The rearrangement joins TRBV4-2 to TRBJ1-2, with D unclear. The CDR3 covers 16 residues. Germline V gene sequence: CDR1 LGHNA, CDR2 YNFKEQ. Trimming stripped 1 base from V and 2 bases from J, with 14 bases between. CDR3 amino acids: CASSQGTDGYNYGYTF. CDR3 DNA: TGTGCCAGCAGCCAAGGGACCGACGGGTACAACTATGGCTACACCTTC.

V usage is TRBV29-1 and J usage is TRBJ2-7; D unclear. This CDR3 is built from 15 residues. V lost 0 bases, J lost 3 bases, and 15 bases lay in between. CDR1 is SQVTM, CDR2 ANQGSEA, per germline. The CDR3 sequence: CSVEDLYGPDYEQYF. The CDR3 DNA follows: TGCAGCGTTGAAGATCTGTACGGTCCTGACTACGAGCAGTACTTC.

V is TRBV11-2 and J is TRBJ1-1; D unclear. The CDR3 extends over 14 amino acids. Per the germline V gene, CDR1 is SGHAT and CDR2 is FQNNGV. In DNA, the CDR3 is TGTGTCAGTAGCTTATTTACTCGCGGGGCTGAAGCTTTCTTT. Amino acids: CVSSLFTRGAEAFF. The whole variable domain, remainder taken from reference TRBV11-2 and TRBJ1-1, is EAGVAQSPRYKIIEKRQSVAFWCNPISGHATLYWYQQILGQGPKLLIQFQNNGVVDDSQLPKDRFSAERLKGVDSTLKIQPAKLEDSAVYLCVSSLFTRGAEAFFGQGTRLTVV.

In the case of this clonotype: A read error is possible here, since a much larger clone lies one base away. The J gene is TRBJ2-7, the V gene TRBV29-1; 10 bases agree with TRBD2. This CDR3 is 14 amino acids long. Germline values: CDR1 SQVTM, CDR2 ANQGSEA. CDR3 sequence reads: CSAELGLATDEQYF. In DNA form, the CDR3 reads TGCAGCGCTGAATTGGGACTAGCGACCGACGAGCAGTACTTC.

This clonotype showed up just a few times. V is TRBV20-1 and J is TRBJ2-5, with D possibly being TRBD2 (6 bases). V was clipped by 6 bases and J by 10 bases, with 24 bases between them. This CDR3 contains 14 residues. The germline V gene has CDR1 DFQATT and CDR2 SNEGSKA (reference sequence). CDR3 in amino acids: CSAPPGLGSMLQYF. In DNA form, the CDR3 reads TGCAGTGCACCTCCGGGACTCGGATCCATGCTCCAGTACTTC.

For this clonotype: Because the CDR3 is missing its conserved closing phenylalanine or tryptophan, this is likely a read error. V gene TRBV4-2 combines with J gene TRBJ2-2; tentative D call: TRBD2 (6 bases). The CDR3 extends over 15 amino acids. The germline CDR1 and CDR2 sequences are LGHNA and YNFKEQ. The CDR3 nucleotides read TGTGCTAGCAGCTCCGAGCGGGCGAACACCGAGGAGCTGTTTCTT. Translated, it gives CASSSERANTEELFL.

Remarks on this clonotype: A much larger clone differs by one base, so this may be a read error. The chain links TRBV11-2 to TRBJ2-2, with D perhaps TRBD2 (6 bases). The CDR3 runs 15 residues. V was trimmed by 2 bases and J by 7 bases, leaving 14 bases between them. Germline CDR1 SGHAT, CDR2 FQNNGV. CDR3 coding DNA: TGTGCCAGCAGCTTAAACTGGAGGGGTCACGGGGAGCTGTTTTTT. Translating gives CASSLNWRGHGELFF.

CDR3 sequence reads: CASSQVAGMNTEAFF. CDR3 in DNA: TGCGCCAGCAGCCAAGTTGCGGGGATGAACACTGAAGCTTTCTTT. The V and J genes are TRBV4-1 and TRBJ1-1, with unresolved D. In germline, CDR1 is MGHRA, CDR2 YSYEKL. Trimming removed 1 base at V and 0 bases at J, with 9 bases between. CDR3 length: 15 amino acids.

Turning to this clonotype: Possible read error: a much larger clone is one base away. The V and J genes are TRBV11-2 and TRBJ2-1, with 7 nucleotides matching TRBD1. Germline CDR1 SGHAT, CDR2 FQNNGV. The length of the CDR3 is 14 residues. The DNA for the CDR3 is TGTGCCAGCACCCTAAATACAGGGGACAATGAGCAGTCCTTC. Its translation is CASTLNTGDNEQSF.

The V and J genes are TRBV5-1 and TRBJ2-7, with D possibly being TRBD1 or TRBD2 (5 bases each). CDR1 is SGHRS, CDR2 YFSETQ, per germline. Trimming removed 5 bases at V and 5 bases at J, with 14 bases between. This CDR3 spans 13 amino acids. CDR3 sequence reads: CASRVSRDHEQYF. DNA for the CDR3: TGCGCCAGCAGAGTTTCTCGGGACCACGAGCAGTACTTC.

This clonotype showed up just a few times. V and J are TRBV6-6 and TRBJ1-4, with D possibly being TRBD1 (5 bases). This CDR3 has 12 residues. V lost 6 bases, J lost 11 bases, and 13 bases lay in between. Per the germline V gene, CDR1 is MNHNY and CDR2 is SVGAGI (reference sequence). CDR3 in DNA: TGTGCCAGCAGATCGGACCGGGGGAAACTGTTTTTT. It codes for CASRSDRGKLFF.

This clonotype was seen a few times. V and J are TRBV5-4 and TRBJ2-5; D may correspond to TRBD1 or TRBD2 (5 bases each). Germline V lookup: CDR1 SGHNT, CDR2 YYREEE (reference sequence). CDR3 length equals 11 residues. Trimming cost V 5 bases and J 3 bases, with 5 bases left between them. This CDR3 is CASRGEETQYF. CDR3 bases: TGTGCCAGCAGGGGGGAAGAGACCCAGTACTTC. The variable domain in full, with the rest retrieved from reference TRBV5-4 and TRBJ2-5, is ETGVTQSPTHLIKTRGQQVTLRCSSQSGHNTVSWYQQALGQGPQFIFQYYREEENGRGNFPPRFSGLQFPNYSSELNVNALELDDSALYLCASRGEETQYFGPGTRLLVL.

V and J are TRBV6-6 and TRBJ1-1, with 7 bases fitting TRBD1. This CDR3 has 15 amino acids. The germline V gene encodes CDR1 MNHNY and CDR2 SVGAGI (reference sequence). With V trimmed by 2 bases and J by 1 base, 4 bases remained unmatched. CDR3 DNA: TGTGCCAGCAGTTACCTCAGGGGGAAGAACACTGAAGCTTTCTTT. Translation gives CASSYLRGKNTEAFF.

Turning to this clonotype: A junction boundary mismatches the germline segment, possibly from a read error. CDR3 nucleotide sequence: TGTGGCAGCAGCTTACTAGATCTTGGGACTAGCGGGAACTATGAGCAGTTCTTC. It translates to CGSSLLDLGTSGNYEQFF. The chain couples TRBV11-2 to TRBJ2-1; 13 nucleotides agree with TRBD2. The CDR3 loop spans 18 amino acids. From germline, CDR1 is SGHAT and CDR2 FQNNGV.

This clonotype was counted a single time. The chain combines TRBV30 with TRBJ2-2; D gene unclear. The V gene's germline CDR1 is GTSNPN and CDR2 SVGIG (reference sequence). The CDR3 covers 12 residues. With 3 bases removed from V and 7 bases from J, the gap between germline ends came to 9 bases. This CDR3 is CAWSSGGGELFF. The CDR3 nucleotides read TGTGCCTGGAGCTCGGGCGGCGGGGAGCTGTTTTTT.

This chain joins TRBV10-2 and TRBJ2-2; D might be TRBD1 or TRBD2, each matching 6 bases. CDR3 length equals 15 residues. V was pared by 4 bases and J by 3 bases, with 12 bases between. CDR1 and CDR2 (germline): WSHSY, SAAADI. The CDR3 reads CASSVGGSDTGELFF. The CDR3 bases are TGCGCCAGCAGTGTAGGGGGGTCAGACACCGGGGAGCTGTTTTTT.

Details on this clonotype: The conserved phenylalanine or tryptophan normally closing the CDR3 is absent here, so this likely arose from a read error. The V gene is TRBV4-2, the J gene TRBJ2-3; 10 positions agree with TRBD2. CDR3 length: 15 amino acids. The germline V gene encodes CDR1 LGHNA and CDR2 YNFKEQ. The trim removed 4 bases at V and 3 bases at J, leaving 4 bases unmatched. Here the CDR3 DNA reads TGTGCCAGCAGCCCGCAAGCGGGAGGGACAGATACGCAGTATTTG. Its translation is CASSPQAGGTDTQYL.

A note on this clonotype: The junction does not match germline at one end; this may be a read error. V usage is TRBV6-5 and J usage is TRBJ2-7; possibly TRBD2 for D (6 bases). Per the germline V gene, CDR1 is MNHEY and CDR2 is SVGAGI. CDR3 length: 14 amino acids. The CDR3 reads CASRRAGNTYDQYF. DNA for the CDR3: TGTGCCAGCAGACGGGCGGGGAATACCTACGATCAGTACTTC.

The chain employs TRBV11-2 and TRBJ2-7; 8 nucleotides match TRBD2. Germline values: CDR1 SGHAT, CDR2 FQNNGV. With V trimmed by 5 bases and J by 6 bases, 15 bases remained unmatched. The CDR3 has 16 residues. The CDR3 protein is CASSVGLGGGPIEQYF. The CDR3, as DNA: TGTGCCAGCAGCGTGGGACTAGGGGGAGGGCCAATCGAGCAGTACTTC.

J is TRBJ2-5 and V is TRBV10-3, with 7 bases identical to TRBD1. The V segment lost 4 bases and the J segment 3 bases; nucleotides outside the gene matches: 11. CDR3 size: 16 residues. Germline V gene data show CDR1 as ENHRY and CDR2 as SYGVKD. CDR3 in amino acids: CAISVMGDRGEETQYF. DNA for the CDR3: TGTGCCATCAGTGTGATGGGGGACAGAGGGGAAGAGACCCAGTACTTC.

This clonotype was seen ten or more times. One end of the junction does not line up with germline, which may come from a read error. The chain recombines TRBV12-3 or TRBV12-4 with TRBJ2-3; a possible D gene is TRBD2 (5 bases). CDR3 length equals 12 residues. CDR3 nucleotide sequence: TGTGCCAGCAGTGTAGCGTCCTTTACGCAGTATTTT. Encoded protein: CASSVASFTQYF.

The CDR3 DNA is TGTGCGGGGACAGGGGGGGAGACGGAGCAGTTCTTC. Translated: CAGTGGETEQFF. The chain uses TRBV30 and TRBJ2-1; 11 nucleotides agree with TRBD1. CDR1 and CDR2 from the germline V gene are GTSNPN and SVGIG (reference sequence). This CDR3 spans 12 amino acids.